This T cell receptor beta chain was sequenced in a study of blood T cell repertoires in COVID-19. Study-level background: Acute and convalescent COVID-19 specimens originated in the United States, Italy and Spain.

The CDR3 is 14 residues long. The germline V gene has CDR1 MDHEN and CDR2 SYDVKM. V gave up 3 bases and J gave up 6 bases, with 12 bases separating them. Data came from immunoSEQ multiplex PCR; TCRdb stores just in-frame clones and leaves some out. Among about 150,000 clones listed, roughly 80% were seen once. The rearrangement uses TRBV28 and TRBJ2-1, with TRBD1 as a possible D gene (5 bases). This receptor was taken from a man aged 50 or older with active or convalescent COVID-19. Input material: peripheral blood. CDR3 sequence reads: CASSLLAGINEQFF. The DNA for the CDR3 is TGTGCCAGCAGTTTGTTGGCAGGGATCAATGAGCAGTTCTTC.